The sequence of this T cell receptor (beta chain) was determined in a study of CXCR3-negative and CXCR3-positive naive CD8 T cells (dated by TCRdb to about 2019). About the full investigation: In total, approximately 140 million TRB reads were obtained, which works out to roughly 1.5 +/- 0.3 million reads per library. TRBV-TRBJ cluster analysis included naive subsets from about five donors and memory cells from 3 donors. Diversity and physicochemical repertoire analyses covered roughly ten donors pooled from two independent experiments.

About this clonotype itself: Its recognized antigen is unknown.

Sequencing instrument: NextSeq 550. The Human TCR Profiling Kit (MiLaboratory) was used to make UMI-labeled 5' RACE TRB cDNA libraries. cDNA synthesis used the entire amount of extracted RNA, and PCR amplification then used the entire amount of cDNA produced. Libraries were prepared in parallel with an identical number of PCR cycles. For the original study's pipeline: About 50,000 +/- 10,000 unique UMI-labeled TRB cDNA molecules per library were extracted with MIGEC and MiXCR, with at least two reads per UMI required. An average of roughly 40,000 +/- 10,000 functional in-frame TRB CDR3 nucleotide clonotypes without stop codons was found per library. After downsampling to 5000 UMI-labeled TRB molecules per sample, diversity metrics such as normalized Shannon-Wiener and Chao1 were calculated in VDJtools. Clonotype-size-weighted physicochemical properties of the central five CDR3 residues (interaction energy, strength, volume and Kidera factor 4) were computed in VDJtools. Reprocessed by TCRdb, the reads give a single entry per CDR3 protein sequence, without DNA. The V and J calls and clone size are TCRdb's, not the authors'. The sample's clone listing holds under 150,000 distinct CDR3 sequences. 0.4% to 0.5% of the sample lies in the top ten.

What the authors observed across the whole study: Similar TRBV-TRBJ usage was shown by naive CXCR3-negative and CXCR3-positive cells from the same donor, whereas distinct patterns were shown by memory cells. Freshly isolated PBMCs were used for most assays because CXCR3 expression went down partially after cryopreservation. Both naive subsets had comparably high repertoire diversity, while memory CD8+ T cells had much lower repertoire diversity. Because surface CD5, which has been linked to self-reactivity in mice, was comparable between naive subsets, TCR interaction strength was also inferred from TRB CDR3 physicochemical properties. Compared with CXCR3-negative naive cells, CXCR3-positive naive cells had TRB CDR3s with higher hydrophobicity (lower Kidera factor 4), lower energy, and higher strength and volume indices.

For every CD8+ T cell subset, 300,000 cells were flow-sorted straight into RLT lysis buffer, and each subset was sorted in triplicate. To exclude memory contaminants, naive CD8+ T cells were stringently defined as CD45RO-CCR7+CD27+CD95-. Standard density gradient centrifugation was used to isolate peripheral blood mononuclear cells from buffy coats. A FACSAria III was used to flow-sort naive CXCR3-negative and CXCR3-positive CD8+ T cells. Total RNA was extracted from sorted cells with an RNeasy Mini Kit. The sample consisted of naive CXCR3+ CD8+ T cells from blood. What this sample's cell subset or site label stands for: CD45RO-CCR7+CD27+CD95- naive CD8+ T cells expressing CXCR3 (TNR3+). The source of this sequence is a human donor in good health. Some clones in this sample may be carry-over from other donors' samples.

The encoded CDR3 is CASSLDRGYNEQFF. In this chain, TRBV11-2 is recombined with TRBJ2-1; with no DNA, the TCRdb D assignment of TRBD1 cannot be verified. Reading the germline V gene gives CDR1 SGHAT and CDR2 FQNNGV. The CDR3 goes from the cysteine to the phenylalanine over 14 residues. The record lacks a DNA sequence.